Listed below are T cell receptor beta chains from one sample, sequenced in a study of PD-1 blockade in classical Hodgkin lymphoma. Method: immunoSEQ multiplex PCR; TCRdb's copy keeps in-frame clones and lacks some. The sample holds tens of thousands of clones, roughly 80% seen once. The sequences come from CD4+ T cells from blood, collected before the fourth cycle of nivolumab. These receptors were taken from a human donor with classical Hodgkin lymphoma. The CDR3 runs from the conserved cysteine through the conserved F or W.

V: TRBV19; J: TRBJ2-6; CDR3: CASSMQDISGANVLTF
V: TRBV30; J: TRBJ1-5; CDR3: CAWNVGGDQPQHF
V: TRBV5-6; J: TRBJ1-1; CDR3: CASSLTGLDTEAFF
V: TRBV11-2; J: TRBJ2-3; CDR3: CASSLDPGADTQYF
V: TRBV30; J: TRBJ2-1; CDR3: CAWSGTAKLYNEQFF
V: TRBV19; J: TRBJ1-6; CDR3: CASSGDRGNSPLHF
V: TRBV2; J: TRBJ1-5; CDR3: CASRRTGGSNQPQHF
V: TRBV5-1; J: TRBJ1-2; CDR3: CASRQGPESNYGYTF
V: TRBV27; J: TRBJ2-7; CDR3: CASSSWTSGKTYEQYF
V: TRBV7-9; J: TRBJ2-7; CDR3: CASSLFAGGSVDEQYF
V: TRBV5-1; J: TRBJ1-3; CDR3: CASSAEVSGNTIYF
V: TRBV5-6; J: TRBJ1-2; CDR3: CASSSTDTNYGYTF
V: TRBV4-1; J: TRBJ2-5; CDR3: CASSQAPAGALQETQYF
V: TRBV28; J: TRBJ1-4; CDR3: CASSFLGAANEKLFF
V: TRBV6-5; J: TRBJ1-5; CDR3: CASSYSIGGNQPQHF
V: TRBV10-2; J: TRBJ1-1; CDR3: CASSLTGGWQMNTEAFF
V: TRBV27; J: TRBJ1-2; CDR3: CASSLHGLGSTNYGYTF
V: TRBV5-1; J: TRBJ1-1; CDR3: CASKTGTGNTEAFF
V: TRBV4-2; J: TRBJ1-6; CDR3: CASSRYVAGDYNSPLHF
V: TRBV7-2; J: TRBJ1-1; CDR3: CASSLAGGQGRTEAFF
V: TRBV2; J: TRBJ1-4; CDR3: CASKRTLNEKLFF
V: TRBV7-8; J: TRBJ1-5; CDR3: CASSLRTNQPQHF
V: TRBV5-1; J: TRBJ2-7; CDR3: CASSLVQGSYEQYF
V: TRBV5-1; J: TRBJ2-7; CDR3: CASSSRGVYEQYF
V: TRBV7-7; J: TRBJ2-3; CDR3: CASSSTSGRADTQYF
V: TRBV5-1; J: TRBJ1-1; CDR3: CASSPDRGRTEAFF
V: TRBV18; J: TRBJ2-3; CDR3: CASSSDSGTDTQYF
V: TRBV4-2; J: TRBJ1-5; CDR3: CASSQDNWGQPQHF
V: TRBV5-1; J: TRBJ1-2; CDR3: CASSVGDSNYGYTF
V: TRBV5-1; J: TRBJ2-1; CDR3: CASSPGSGGAANEQFF
V: TRBV11-3; J: TRBJ2-5; CDR3: CASSLGTGVKETQYF
V: TRBV7-9; J: TRBJ1-2; CDR3: CASSPSGGGYTF
V: TRBV29-1; J: TRBJ2-2; CDR3: CSVSGGETGELFF
V: TRBV6-5; J: TRBJ1-5; CDR3: CASSYGGQGTQPQHF
V: TRBV7-2; J: TRBJ2-1; CDR3: CASSSTGTSNEQFF
V: TRBV2; J: TRBJ2-5; CDR3: CASSVKETQYF
V: TRBV5-1; J: TRBJ2-7; CDR3: CASSLGGIRGGEQYF
V: TRBV2; J: TRBJ1-5; CDR3: CASSEGGGPQHF
V: TRBV5-1; J: TRBJ2-7; CDR3: CASSFGGVREQYF
V: TRBV7-9; J: TRBJ2-3; CDR3: CASSFNRDGDTQYF
V: TRBV18; J: TRBJ2-3; CDR3: CASSQGSWDTQYF
V: TRBV28; J: TRBJ2-3; CDR3: CASSRAGGPAPVTQYF
V: TRBV7-9; J: TRBJ1-1; CDR3: CASSLGSGQDRLNTEAFF
V: TRBV10-3; J: TRBJ2-5; CDR3: CAISELASGGEQETQYF
V: TRBV5-1; J: TRBJ2-3; CDR3: CASSLPEADTQYF
V: TRBV27; J: TRBJ2-3; CDR3: CASSPFTLDTQYF
V: TRBV19; J: TRBJ2-5; CDR3: CASSFDRVQETQYF
V: TRBV6-5; J: TRBJ1-2; CDR3: CASSCRNPAQCGYTF
V: TRBV19; J: TRBJ2-3; CDR3: CASSIGDTQYF